This entry lists 22 T cell receptor beta chains sequenced from one sample in a study of technical replicates of blood from several donors. Method: immunoSEQ multiplex PCR; TCRdb's copy keeps in-frame clones and lacks some. The sample carries around 100,000 clones, around 96% recorded once. Sequencing input: T cells isolated from PBMCs. The receptor set was obtained from a human donor in good health.

This chain uses TRBV19 with TRBJ2-7, with D perhaps TRBD1 (5 bases). V was clipped by 5 bases and J by 4 bases, with 9 bases between them. This CDR3 comprises 12 residues. Germline values: CDR1 LNHDA, CDR2 SQIVND (reference sequence). This CDR3 is CASSFPGYEQYF. The CDR3 DNA is TGTGCCAGTAGTTTTCCAGGGTACGAGCAGTACTTC.

The chain is built from TRBV7-2 and TRBJ2-7; 9 positions agree with TRBD1. This CDR3 has 14 residues. Germline V CDR1 and CDR2: SGHTA, FQGNSA. Germline trimming cut 5 bases from V and 6 bases from J; bases unmatched to any gene: 8. CDR3 bases: TGTGCCAGCAGCCCGGACAGGGGAATTACCGAGCAGTACTTC. It specifies CASSPDRGITEQYF. Together with reference TRBV7-2 and TRBJ2-7, the CDR3 gives the full variable domain: GAGVSQSPSNKVTEKGKDVELRCDPISGHTALYWYRQSLGQGLEFLIYFQGNSAPDKSGLPSDRFSAERTGGSVSTLTIQRTQQEDSAVYLCASSPDRGITEQYFGPGTRLTVT.

The chain has TRBV30 and TRBJ2-1; tentative D call: TRBD2 (6 bases). CDR1 GTSNPN and CDR2 SVGIG come from the germline V gene (reference sequence). The CDR3 runs to 13 residues. DNA of the CDR3: TGTGCTAGAAGGAGGGAGGTCAACAATGAGCAGTTCTTC. It yields the protein CARRREVNNEQFF. Variable domain in full (rest from reference TRBV30 and TRBJ2-1): SQTIHQWPATLVQPVGSPLSLECTVEGTSNPNLYWYRQAAGRGLQLLFYSVGIGQISSEVPQNLSASRPQDRQFILSSKKLLLSDSGFYLCARRREVNNEQFFGPGTRLTVL.

J is TRBJ2-3 and V is TRBV18; 8 positions agree with TRBD2. The junction had 3 bases not matched to a gene; V was cut back by 1 base and J by 0 bases. CDR1 is KGHSH and CDR2 is LQKENI in the germline V gene. This CDR3 is 16 amino acids long. The CDR3 loop reads CASSPLSGSSTDTQYF. The CDR3 DNA sequence: TGTGCCAGCTCACCACTCAGCGGGAGTAGCACAGATACGCAGTATTTT.

The rearrangement links TRBV5-4 to TRBJ2-1; D may be TRBD1 (5 bases). Trimming removed 8 bases at V and 0 bases at J, with 12 bases between. From germline, CDR1 is SGHNT and CDR2 YYREEE (reference sequence). This CDR3 spans 14 amino acids. In DNA, the CDR3 is TGTGCCAGTGCCCAGGGAAGCTCCTACAATGAGCAGTTCTTC. This encodes CASAQGSSYNEQFF.

This sequence joins TRBV2 and TRBJ2-2, with D possibly being TRBD1 (5 bases). The CDR3 runs 14 residues. Between the trimmed V and J ends, which lost 3 bases and 7 bases, there was a span of 12 bases. CDR1 SNHLY and CDR2 FYNNEI come from the germline V gene. DNA for the CDR3: TGTGCCAGCAGTGATCAGGGTTTGGGCGGGGAGCTGTTTTTT. It codes for CASSDQGLGGELFF.

The J gene is TRBJ2-1, the V gene TRBV7-3, with D perhaps TRBD2 (6 bases). The V gene lost 5 bases and the J gene lost 7 bases, with 18 bases spanning the gap. The V gene's germline CDR1 is SGHTA and CDR2 FQGTGA. CDR3 size: 15 residues. The CDR3 coding sequence is TGTGCCAGCAGCGGGAGGATCGGAGATAGAAATGAGCAGTTCTTC. Its protein product is CASSGRIGDRNEQFF.

In its sample, this clone was seen a few times. The chain uses TRBV27 and TRBJ1-5; unclear D gene. V lost 1 base and J lost 4, with 8 bases in between. Germline V gene sequence: CDR1 MNHEY, CDR2 SMNVEV (reference sequence). The CDR3 consists of 14 residues. DNA of the CDR3: TGTGCCAGCAGTTTATGGCACCGTAATCAGCCCCAGCATTTT. As protein: CASSLWHRNQPQHF.

V and J are TRBV2 and TRBJ1-2; D might be TRBD1 (6 bases). Per germline, CDR1 SNHLY and CDR2 FYNNEI. The CDR3 has 15 amino acids. The V end lost 4 bases, the J end lost 5 bases, and 17 bases lay between the germline ends. CDR3 sequence (DNA): TGTGCCAGCAGTGTGAGAATGGACAGTCTTTATGGCTACACCTTC. It specifies CASSVRMDSLYGYTF.

V gene TRBV9 combines with J gene TRBJ2-7; 9 bases are a match to TRBD2. The CDR3 sequence is 14 residues long. Germline-derived CDR1 and CDR2 are SGDLS and YYNGEE. With V trimmed by 0 bases and J by 7 bases, 5 bases remained unmatched. The CDR3 region has the DNA TGTGCCAGCAGCGTAGACGCGGGAGGGCTGGAGCAGTACTTC. It encodes CASSVDAGGLEQYF.

In this sample, this clone turned up once. This sequence joins TRBV19 and TRBJ1-5, with a weak D call TRBD1 (5 bases). The germline V gene has CDR1 LNHDA and CDR2 SQIVND (reference sequence). V gave up 6 bases and J gave up 5 bases, with 11 bases separating them. The CDR3 totals 13 residues. The DNA of the CDR3 is TGTGCCAGTAGCCTGGACACATATCAGCCCCAGCATTTT. Translating it yields CASSLDTYQPQHF.

This clone was counted a single time. Written as DNA, the CDR3 is TGTGCCAGTAGTATCCAGGGGATGCAGGGAAACACCATATATTTT. As protein: CASSIQGMQGNTIYF. The V gene is TRBV19, the J gene TRBJ1-3; D perhaps matches TRBD1 (6 bases). CDR1 is LNHDA, CDR2 SQIVND, per germline (reference sequence). Trimming cost V 3 bases and J 4 bases, with 13 bases left between them. The CDR3 contains 15 residues.

This chain joins TRBV6-6 and TRBJ2-7, with a tentative D call TRBD1 (5 bases). Per the germline V gene, CDR1 is MNHNY and CDR2 is SVGAGI (reference sequence). The ends were cut back, 0 bases at V and 6 bases at J, with 9 bases in the middle. The CDR3 extends over 13 amino acids. The CDR3 sequence: CASSYSAGLEQYF. DNA of the CDR3: TGTGCCAGCAGTTACTCGGCAGGGCTCGAGCAGTACTTC.

This sequence joins TRBV7-9 and TRBJ1-2; D is unclear. V shed 3 bases and J shed 0 bases, with 8 bases lying between them. The germline CDR1 and CDR2 sequences are SEHNR and FQNEAQ (reference sequence). CDR3 length: 14 residues. The CDR3 spells CASSLGVTNYGYTF. The CDR3, as DNA: TGTGCCAGCAGCTTGGGCGTTACTAACTATGGCTACACCTTC. Full variable domain (outside the CDR3, taken from reference TRBV7-9 and TRBJ1-2): DTGVSQNPRHKITKRGQNVTFRCDPISEHNRLYWYRQTLGQGPEFLTYFQNEAQLEKSRLLSDRFSAERPKGSFSTLEIQRTEQGDSAMYLCASSLGVTNYGYTFGSGTRLTVV.

This chain links TRBV27 with TRBJ1-5; possibly TRBD1 for D (6 bases). The germline V gene encodes CDR1 MNHEY and CDR2 SMNVEV (reference sequence). V was shortened by 5 bases and J by 7 bases, with 15 bases between the two germline ends. The CDR3 loop spans 14 amino acids. CDR3 loop: CASSPFTGWQPQHF. DNA of the CDR3: TGTGCCAGCAGTCCCTTTACAGGGTGGCAGCCCCAGCATTTT.

The rearrangement joins TRBV23-1 to TRBJ2-7; 8 nucleotides match TRBD1. TRBV23-1 has ORF status, its function being uncertain. The CDR3 runs 14 residues. The trim removed 2 bases at V and 2 bases at J, leaving 2 bases unmatched. The CDR3: CASSQGRGPYEQYF. The CDR3 coding sequence is TGCGCCAGCAGTCAAGGCAGGGGGCCCTACGAGCAGTACTTC.

V and J are TRBV6-5 and TRBJ2-5, with 8 bases lining up with TRBD1. Germline values: CDR1 MNHEY, CDR2 SVGAGI. With 7 bases clipped from V and 5 bases from J, the junction kept 12 bases outside the gene matches. This CDR3 comprises 15 residues. The CDR3 protein is CASIQGRGLGETQYF. In DNA form, the CDR3 reads TGTGCCAGCATCCAGGGCAGGGGGCTGGGGGAGACCCAGTACTTC.

This chain links TRBV5-1 with TRBJ2-3, with D possibly matching TRBD2 (5 bases). This CDR3 comprises 14 residues. Trimming removed 4 bases at V and 2 bases at J, with 11 bases between. The germline V gene has CDR1 SGHRS and CDR2 YFSETQ. The CDR3 reads CASSGGLLTDTQYF. CDR3 in DNA: TGCGCCAGCAGCGGAGGACTCCTCACAGATACGCAGTATTTT.

This clone was counted a single time. The V gene is TRBV4-2, the J gene TRBJ2-3, with 7 bases that match TRBD2. The CDR3 covers 17 residues. CDR1 is LGHNA and CDR2 is YNFKEQ in the germline V gene. V was pared by 4 bases and J by 4 bases, with 14 bases of the junction left unmatched. This chain's CDR3 is CASSLPPGGEQADTQYF. Written as DNA, the CDR3 is TGTGCCAGCAGCCTACCTCCGGGAGGAGAACAAGCAGATACGCAGTATTTT.

The rearrangement uses TRBV18 and TRBJ1-5; D gene uncertain. Trimming left V 6 bases short and J 4 bases short, with 7 bases between. CDR1 and CDR2 (germline): KGHSH, LQKENI. CDR3 size: 12 residues. The DNA of the CDR3 is TGTGCCAGCTCCCAGGAAAATCAGCCCCAGCATTTT. Encoded protein: CASSQENQPQHF.

The V gene is TRBV7-3, the J gene TRBJ1-1, with 9 bases aligning to TRBD1. This CDR3 is built from 13 residues. V lost 5 bases and J lost 5; bases outside the gene matches: 3. From germline, CDR1 is SGHTA and CDR2 FQGTGA. The CDR3 reads CASSPGQGTEAFF. The CDR3 nucleotides read TGTGCCAGCAGCCCGGGACAGGGAACTGAAGCTTTCTTT.

The gene calls are TRBV9 and TRBJ2-5; TRBD1 matches at 9 bases. Germline V gene sequence: CDR1 SGDLS, CDR2 YYNGEE. V was pared by 4 bases and J by 0 bases, with 7 bases of the junction left unmatched. The CDR3 totals 16 residues. CDR3 coding DNA: TGTGCCAGCAGCCCCTGGGACAGGGCCCACCAAGAGACCCAGTACTTC. Translating gives CASSPWDRAHQETQYF.